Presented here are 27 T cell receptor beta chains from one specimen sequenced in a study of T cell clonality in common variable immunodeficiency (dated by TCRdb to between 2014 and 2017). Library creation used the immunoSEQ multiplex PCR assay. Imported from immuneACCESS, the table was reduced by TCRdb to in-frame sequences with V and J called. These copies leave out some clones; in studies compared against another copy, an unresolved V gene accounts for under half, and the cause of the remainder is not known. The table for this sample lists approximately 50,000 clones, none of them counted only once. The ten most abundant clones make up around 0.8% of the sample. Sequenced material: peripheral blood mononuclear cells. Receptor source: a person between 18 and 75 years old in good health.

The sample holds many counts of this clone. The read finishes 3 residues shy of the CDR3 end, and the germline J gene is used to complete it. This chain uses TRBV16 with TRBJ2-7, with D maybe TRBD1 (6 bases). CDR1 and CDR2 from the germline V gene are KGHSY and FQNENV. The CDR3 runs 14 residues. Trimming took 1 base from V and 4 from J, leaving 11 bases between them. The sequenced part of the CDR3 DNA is TGTGCCAGCAGCCAATTACAGGGTCCTTACGAG. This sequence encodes CASSQLQGPYE. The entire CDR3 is CASSQLQGPYEQYF.

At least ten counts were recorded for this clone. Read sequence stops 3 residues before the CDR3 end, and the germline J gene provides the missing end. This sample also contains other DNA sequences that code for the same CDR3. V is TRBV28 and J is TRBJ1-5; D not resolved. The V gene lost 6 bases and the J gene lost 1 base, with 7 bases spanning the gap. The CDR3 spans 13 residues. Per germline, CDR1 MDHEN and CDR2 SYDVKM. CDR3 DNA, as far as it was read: TGTGCCAGCAGGGAAGGGAGCAATCAGCCC. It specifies CASREGSNQP. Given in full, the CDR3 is CASREGSNQPQHF.

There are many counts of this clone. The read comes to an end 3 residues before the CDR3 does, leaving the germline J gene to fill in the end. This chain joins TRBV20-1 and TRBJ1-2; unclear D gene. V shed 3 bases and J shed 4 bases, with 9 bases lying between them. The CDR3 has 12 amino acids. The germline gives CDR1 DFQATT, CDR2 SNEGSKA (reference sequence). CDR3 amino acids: CSASYQIYGYTF. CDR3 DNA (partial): TGCAGTGCTAGTTATCAGATCTATGGC.

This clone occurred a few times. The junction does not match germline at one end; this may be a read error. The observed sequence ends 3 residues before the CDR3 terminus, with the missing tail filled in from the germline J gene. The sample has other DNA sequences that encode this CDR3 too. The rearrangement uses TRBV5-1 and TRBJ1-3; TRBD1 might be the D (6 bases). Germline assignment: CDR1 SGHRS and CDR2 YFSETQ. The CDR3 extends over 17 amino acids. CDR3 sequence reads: CASSLGQKTISGNTIYF. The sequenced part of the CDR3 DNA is TGCGCCAGCAGCCTAGGACAGAAAACAATTTCTGGAAACACG.

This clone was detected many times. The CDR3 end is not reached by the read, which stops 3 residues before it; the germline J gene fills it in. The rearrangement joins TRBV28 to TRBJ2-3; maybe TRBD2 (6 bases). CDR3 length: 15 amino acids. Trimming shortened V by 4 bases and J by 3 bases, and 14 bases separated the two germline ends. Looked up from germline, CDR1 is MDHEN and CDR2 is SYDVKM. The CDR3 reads CASSSQEGATDTQYF. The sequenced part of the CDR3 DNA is TGTGCCAGCAGTTCCCAGGAGGGTGCGACAGATACG.

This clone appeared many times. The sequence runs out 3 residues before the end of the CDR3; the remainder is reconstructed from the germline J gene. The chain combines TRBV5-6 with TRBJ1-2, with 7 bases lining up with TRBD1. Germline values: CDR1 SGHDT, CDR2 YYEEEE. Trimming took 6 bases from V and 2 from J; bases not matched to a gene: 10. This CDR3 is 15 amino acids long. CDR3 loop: CASNGGQKKNYGYTF. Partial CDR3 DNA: TGTGCCAGCAACGGGGGACAGAAAAAAAACTATGGC.

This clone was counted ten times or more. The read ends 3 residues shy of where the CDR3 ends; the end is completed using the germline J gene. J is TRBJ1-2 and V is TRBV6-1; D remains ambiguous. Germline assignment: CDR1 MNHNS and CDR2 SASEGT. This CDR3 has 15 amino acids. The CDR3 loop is CASSESSGTYNDYTF. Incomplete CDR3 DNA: TGTGCCAGCAGTGAAAGTAGCGGAACATACAATGAC.

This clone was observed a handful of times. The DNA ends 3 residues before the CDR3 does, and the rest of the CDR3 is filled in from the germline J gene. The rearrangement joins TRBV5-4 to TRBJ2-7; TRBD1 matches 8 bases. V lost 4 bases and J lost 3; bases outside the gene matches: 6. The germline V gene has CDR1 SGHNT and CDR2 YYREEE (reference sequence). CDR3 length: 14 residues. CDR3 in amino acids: CASSPGQALYEQYF. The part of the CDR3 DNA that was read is TGTGCCAGCAGCCCGGGACAGGCCCTCTACGAG.

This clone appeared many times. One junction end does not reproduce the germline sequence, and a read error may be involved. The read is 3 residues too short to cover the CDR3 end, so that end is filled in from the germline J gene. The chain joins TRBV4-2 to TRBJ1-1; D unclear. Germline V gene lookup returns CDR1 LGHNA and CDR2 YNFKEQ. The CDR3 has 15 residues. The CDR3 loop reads CASSREVVSGTEAFF. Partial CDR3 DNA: TGCGCCAGCAGCCGAGAAGTGGTATCGGGCACTGAA.

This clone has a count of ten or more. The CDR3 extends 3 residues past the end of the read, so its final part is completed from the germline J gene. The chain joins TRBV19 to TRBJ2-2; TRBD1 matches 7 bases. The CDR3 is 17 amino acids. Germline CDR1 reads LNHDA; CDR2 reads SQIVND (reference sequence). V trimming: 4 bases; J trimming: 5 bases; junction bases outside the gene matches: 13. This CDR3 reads CASSRPAGGLSTGELFF. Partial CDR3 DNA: TGTGCCAGTAGTAGGCCCGCAGGGGGTCTTTCAACCGGGGAG. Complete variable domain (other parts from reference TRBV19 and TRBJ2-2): DGGITQSPKYLFRKEGQNVTLSCEQNLNHDAMYWYRQDPGQGLRLIYYSQIVNDFQKGDIAEGYSVSREKKESFPLTVTSAQKNPTAFYLCASSRPAGGLSTGELFFGEGSRLTVL.

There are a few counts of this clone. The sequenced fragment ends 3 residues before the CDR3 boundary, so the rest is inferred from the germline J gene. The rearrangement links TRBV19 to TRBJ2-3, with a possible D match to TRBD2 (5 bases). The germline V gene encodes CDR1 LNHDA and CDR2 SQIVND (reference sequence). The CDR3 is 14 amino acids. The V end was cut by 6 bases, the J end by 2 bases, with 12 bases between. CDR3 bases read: TGTGCCAGTAGGGTCGGACTCCACACAGATACG. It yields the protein CASRVGLHTDT. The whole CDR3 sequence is CASRVGLHTDTQYF.

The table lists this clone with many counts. The CDR3 loop reads CSAKRTELNYGYTF. The CDR3 bases that were read are TGCAGTGCTAAGCGGACCGAACTCAACTATGGC. V and J are TRBV20-1 and TRBJ1-2; D is unclear. Sequencing ends 3 residues short of the CDR3 end; the germline J gene provides the rest. CDR3 size: 14 residues. CDR1 DFQATT and CDR2 SNEGSKA come from the germline V gene (reference sequence). V was trimmed by 4 bases and J by 2 bases, leaving 14 bases between them.

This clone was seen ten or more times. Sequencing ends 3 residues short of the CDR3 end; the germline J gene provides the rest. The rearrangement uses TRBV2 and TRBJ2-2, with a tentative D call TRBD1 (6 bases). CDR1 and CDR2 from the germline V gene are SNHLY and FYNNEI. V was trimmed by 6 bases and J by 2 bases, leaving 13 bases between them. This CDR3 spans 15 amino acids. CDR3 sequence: CASRAGTTNTGELFF. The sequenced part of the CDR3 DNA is TGTGCCAGCAGGGCCGGGACAACCAACACCGGGGAG.

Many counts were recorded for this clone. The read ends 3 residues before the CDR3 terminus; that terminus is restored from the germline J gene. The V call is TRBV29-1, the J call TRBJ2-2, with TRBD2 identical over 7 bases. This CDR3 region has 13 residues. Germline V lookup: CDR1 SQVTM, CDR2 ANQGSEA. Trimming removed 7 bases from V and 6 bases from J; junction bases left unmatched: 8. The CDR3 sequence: CSARGEGAGELFF. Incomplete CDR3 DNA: TGCAGCGCCCGGGGGGAGGGCGCCGGGGAG.

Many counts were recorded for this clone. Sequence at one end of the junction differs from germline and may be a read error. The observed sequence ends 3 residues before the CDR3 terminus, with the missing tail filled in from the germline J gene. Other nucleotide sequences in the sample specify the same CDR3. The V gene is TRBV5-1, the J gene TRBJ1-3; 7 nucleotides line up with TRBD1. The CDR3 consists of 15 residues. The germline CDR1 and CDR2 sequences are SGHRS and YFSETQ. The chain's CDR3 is CASSVTGTVGNTIYF. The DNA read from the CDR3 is TGCGCCAGCAGCGTAACCGGGACAGTTGGAAACACA.

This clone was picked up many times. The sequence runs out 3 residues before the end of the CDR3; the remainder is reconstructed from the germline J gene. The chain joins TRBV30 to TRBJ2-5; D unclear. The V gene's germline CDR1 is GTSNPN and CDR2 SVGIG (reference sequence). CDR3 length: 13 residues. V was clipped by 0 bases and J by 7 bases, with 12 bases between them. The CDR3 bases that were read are TGTGCCTGGAGTGTGGGTAGCCTCGGGACC. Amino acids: CAWSVGSLGT. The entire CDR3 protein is CAWSVGSLGTQYF.

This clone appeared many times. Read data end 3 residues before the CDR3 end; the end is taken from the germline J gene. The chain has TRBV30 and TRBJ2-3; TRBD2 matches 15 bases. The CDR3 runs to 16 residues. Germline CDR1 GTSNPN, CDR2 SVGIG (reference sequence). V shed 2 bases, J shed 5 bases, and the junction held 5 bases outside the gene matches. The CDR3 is CAWSPRTSGRGDTQYF. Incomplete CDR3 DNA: TGTGCCTGGAGTCCCAGGACTAGCGGGAGGGGAGATACG.

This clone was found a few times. The sequenced CDR3 bases are TGTGCCAGTAGTGGGGGGGCGGGGATCCGCAATCAGCCG. Encoded protein: CASSGGAGIRNQP. The entire CDR3 is CASSGGAGIRNQPQYF. This chain joins TRBV19 and TRBJ2-3; tentatively, D is TRBD2 (7 bases). The read ends 3 residues shy of where the CDR3 ends; the end is completed using the germline J gene. This CDR3 contains 16 residues. Germline CDR1 and CDR2: LNHDA and SQIVND (reference sequence).

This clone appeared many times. The sequenced CDR3 bases are TGTGCCATCAGTTCTGTCAGGGGGGCTAACTATGGC. Its protein is CAISSVRGANYG. The full-length CDR3 reads as CAISSVRGANYGYTF. The chain couples TRBV10-3 to TRBJ1-2, with 7 bases identical to TRBD1. The read is 3 residues too short to cover the CDR3 end, so that end is filled in from the germline J gene. This CDR3 contains 15 residues. Germline CDR1 reads ENHRY; CDR2 reads SYGVKD. J was trimmed by 0 bases and V by 5 bases; bases with no gene match: 6.

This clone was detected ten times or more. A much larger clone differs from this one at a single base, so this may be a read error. CDR3 in amino acids: CASSDSAGGADTQYF. The covered CDR3 bases are TGTGCCAGCAGTGACTCCGCGGGGGGGGCGGATACC. V usage is TRBV6-4 and J usage is TRBJ2-5, with 9 bases aligning to TRBD2. The read halts 3 residues ahead of the CDR3 end, with the missing end drawn from the germline J gene. In germline, CDR1 is MRHNA, CDR2 SNTAGT. This CDR3 has 15 amino acids.

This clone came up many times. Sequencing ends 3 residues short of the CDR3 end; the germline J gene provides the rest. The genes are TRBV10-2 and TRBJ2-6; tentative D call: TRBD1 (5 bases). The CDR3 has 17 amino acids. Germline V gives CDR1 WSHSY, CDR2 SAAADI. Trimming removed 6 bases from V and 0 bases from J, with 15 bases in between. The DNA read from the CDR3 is TGCGCCAGCAGGCCCAAGACAGCGACCTCTGGGGCCAACGTC. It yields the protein CASRPKTATSGANV. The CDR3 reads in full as CASRPKTATSGANVLTF.

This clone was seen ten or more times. The CDR3 reads CASSFKNTEAFF. Incomplete CDR3 DNA: TGTGCCAGCAGTTTCAAGAACACTGAA. The rearrangement uses TRBV5-4 and TRBJ1-1; D unclear. The read halts 3 residues ahead of the CDR3 end, with the missing end drawn from the germline J gene. The CDR3 is 12 amino acids. From germline, CDR1 is SGHNT and CDR2 YYREEE (reference sequence). V lost 5 bases to trimming and J lost 1 base, with 6 bases between them.

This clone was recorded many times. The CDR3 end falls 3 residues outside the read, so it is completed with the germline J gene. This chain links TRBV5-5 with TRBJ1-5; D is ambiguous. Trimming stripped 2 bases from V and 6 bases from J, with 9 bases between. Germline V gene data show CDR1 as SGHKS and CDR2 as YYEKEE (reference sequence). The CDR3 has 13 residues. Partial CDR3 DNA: TGTGCCAGCAGCTTAAGTTCGGTTCAGCCC. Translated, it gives CASSLSSVQP. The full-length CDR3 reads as CASSLSSVQPQHF.

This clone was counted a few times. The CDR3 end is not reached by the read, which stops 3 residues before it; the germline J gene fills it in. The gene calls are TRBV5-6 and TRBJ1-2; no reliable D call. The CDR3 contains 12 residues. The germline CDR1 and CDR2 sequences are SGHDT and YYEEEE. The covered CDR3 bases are TGTGCCAGCAGCTTTAAGCGGAATGAC. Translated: CASSFKRND. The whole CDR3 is CASSFKRNDYTF.

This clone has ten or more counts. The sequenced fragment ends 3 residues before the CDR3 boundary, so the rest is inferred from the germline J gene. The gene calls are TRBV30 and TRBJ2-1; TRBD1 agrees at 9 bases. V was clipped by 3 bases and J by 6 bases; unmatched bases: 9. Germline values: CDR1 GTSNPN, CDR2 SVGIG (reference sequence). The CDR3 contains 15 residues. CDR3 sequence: CAWSRGTGTGNEQFF. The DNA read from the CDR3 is TGTGCCTGGAGCCGTGGGACAGGGACGGGCAATGAG.

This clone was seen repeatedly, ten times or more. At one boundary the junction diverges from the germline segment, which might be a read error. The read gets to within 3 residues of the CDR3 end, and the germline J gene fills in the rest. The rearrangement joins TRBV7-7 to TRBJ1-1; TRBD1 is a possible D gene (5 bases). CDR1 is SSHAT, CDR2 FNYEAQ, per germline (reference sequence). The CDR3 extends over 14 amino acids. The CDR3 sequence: CASSIAGLNTEAFF. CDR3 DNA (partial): TGTGCCAGCAGCATAGCAGGGCTGAACACTGAA.

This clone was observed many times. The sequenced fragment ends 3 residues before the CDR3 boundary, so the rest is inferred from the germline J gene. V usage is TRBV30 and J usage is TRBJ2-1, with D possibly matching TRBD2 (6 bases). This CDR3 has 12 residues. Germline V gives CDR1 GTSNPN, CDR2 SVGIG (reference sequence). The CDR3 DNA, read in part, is TGTGGGACGGGGGAGGACTACAATGAG. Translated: CGTGEDYNE. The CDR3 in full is CGTGEDYNEQFF.